This record concerns one T cell receptor beta chain sequence. Antigen: not known. Healthy donors had no documented immune events, such as infections, while sampled. With 4 bases clipped from V and 5 bases from J, the junction kept 8 bases outside the gene matches. Germline V gene lookup returns CDR1 SGDLS and CDR2 YYNGEE. This CDR3 spans 16 amino acids. The repertoire was sequenced with immunoSEQ multiplex PCR; TCRdb's copy has only in-frame clones and lacks some. Of 81,000 or so clones in the sample, 65% to 85% are singletons; the top ten hold about 19%. The entry originates in a study of identifying expanded T cells in peripheral blood. Study-wide points: Technical replicates showed around 1.2 changed clones; two weeks approximately 16; four weeks 19. Across healthy donors, higher total template counts meant significantly greater roughly 2-week count variance.

This TCR was recovered from a person aged 18 to 75 in good health. The chain uses TRBV9 and TRBJ2-2; TRBD2 aligns across 10 bases. The sample comprised blood. The CDR3 sequence is CASSNLAGVGTGELFF. CDR3 nucleotides: TGTGCCAGCAGCAATCTAGCGGGAGTAGGGACCGGGGAGCTGTTTTTT. The full variable domain, its missing parts supplied by reference TRBV9 and TRBJ2-2, is DSGVTQTPKHLITATGQRVTLRCSPRSGDLSVYWYQQSLDQGLQFLIQYYNGEERAKGNILERFSAQQFPDLHSELNLSSLELGDSALYFCASSNLAGVGTGELFFGEGSRLTVL.